This TCR beta chain was captured by sequencing in a study of T-cell reconstitution after alpha-beta-depleted transplantation in children (dated by TCRdb to 2015 to 2016). At the level of the whole study: T-cell immune reconstitution after TCRalphabeta/CD19-depleted allogeneic hematopoietic cell transplantation in children was quantitatively tracked in the study by means of TCR repertoire profiling.

For this chain, trimming is 6 bases at the V end and 2 bases at the J end, and the number of junction bases without a gene match is 3. The cysteine opens and the phenylalanine closes a CDR3 of 15 amino acids. This entry keeps only the CDR3 DNA: 45 bases, framed from base 1. Per the germline V gene, SNHLY is the CDR1 and FYNNEI is the CDR2. To prepare the library, PCR was applied. The instrument given in TCRdb is Illumina HiSeq 2500. TCR libraries were prepared with molecular barcoding, using unique molecular identifiers to normalize TCRbeta repertoire quantification. TCRdb itself trimmed the public reads at Q25 with fastp, ran MiXCR and retained productive beta chains. A single entry per CDR3 protein holds the most common genes and DNA from its merged rows. This sample holds 360,000 or so distinct CDR3 sequences; over 20% were observed only once. The ten largest make up around 4% of the sample. This clonotype was counted only a few times. Which antigen it targets is not known. No base qualities exist here, and no much larger clone lies one base off it.

The sequence came from a human donor who donated a stem cell graft to a child with acute myeloid leukemia. Sequencing used PBMCs from the stem cell graft donor, obtained from the stem cell graft. This sequence uses TRBV2 and TRBJ2-7, and 14 junctional nucleotides match TRBD2. The DNA sequence is given as TGTGCCAGCAGATCGGGACTAGCGGGAGCCTACGAGCAGTACTTC. Translated, this gives CASRSGLAGAYEQYF.